A selection of T cell receptor beta chains follows, all from one sample in a study of shared T cell receptors in the human thymus. Sequencing was performed with immunoSEQ multiplex PCR; in TCRdb, only in-frame clones are kept and a portion is missing. The data contain about 380,000 clones, 95% of them singletons. Sequenced sample: thymocytes. Receptors were obtained from a human donor. Both conserved end residues are part of each CDR3. The D gene is left open where the match is weak. Clone size is given for some rows only: seen once, a few or many times, or a class if the clone is expanded.

d_call j_call clone_size v_call cdr3_nt cdr3_aa
- TRBJ1-2 - TRBV28 TGTGCCAGCAGTTTCCTCGGAACGGGCTACACCTTC CASSFLGTGYTF
- TRBJ2-1 - TRBV5-4 TGTGCCAGCAGCCCTACCGCGGTGGGGGGCTCTCCCTACAATGAGCAGTTCTTC CASSPTAVGGSPYNEQFF
TRBD1 TRBJ1-4 - TRBV15 TGTGCCACCAGCACTACAGGGGTTGGGGCTAATGAAAAACTGTTTTTT CATSTTGVGANEKLFF
TRBD1 TRBJ1-4 - TRBV6-6 TGTGCCAGCAGTTCTGGACAGGGGCGGCCAGGGGAACTGTTTTTT CASSSGQGRPGELFF
- TRBJ2-1 - TRBV19 TGTGCCAGTAGTACTCCGACACTATACAATGAGCAGTTCTTC CASSTPTLYNEQFF
- TRBJ1-4 - TRBV28 TGTGCCAGCATCGAGGAGGGGGGGGACGAAAAACTGTTTTTT CASIEEGGDEKLFF
- TRBJ2-2 once TRBV5-1 TGCGCCAGCGCCGAGACCGGGGAGCTGTTTTTT CASAETGELFF
- TRBJ2-3 - TRBV27 TGTGCCAGCAGTTCCCTCCGCTTAGGCATCTCCCACACAGATACGCAGTATTTT CASSSLRLGISHTDTQYF
- TRBJ2-1 - TRBV5-5 TGTGCCAGCAGCCGGGTAGGGGGTGAGCAGTTCTTC CASSRVGGEQFF
TRBD1 TRBJ2-1 - TRBV11-3 TGTGCCAGCAGCCCCGACAGGGGCTACAATGAGCAGTTCTTC CASSPDRGYNEQFF
- TRBJ2-7 - TRBV5-1 TGCGCCAGCAGAACCGACAGTTACGAGCAGTACTTC CASRTDSYEQYF
- TRBJ2-5 - TRBV9 TGTGCCAGCAGCGACGGGGAAGAGACCCAGTACTTC CASSDGEETQYF
- TRBJ2-6 - TRBV30 TGTGCCTGGAGTAATGTGGGGGCTCCCCCCCCCTCTGGGGCCAACGTCCTGACTTTC CAWSNVGAPPPSGANVLTF
TRBD2 TRBJ2-3 - TRBV28 TGTGCCAGCAGTTCTTTAGGACTAGCGGGATCAACAGATACGCAGTATTTT CASSSLGLAGSTDTQYF
TRBD2 TRBJ2-5 - TRBV9 TGTGCCAGCTGTCGACTAGCGGGAGTCGGAGAGACCCAGTACTTC CASCRLAGVGETQYF
TRBD1 TRBJ1-5 - TRBV27 TGTGCCAGCAGTCCTGCACAGGGGAACGTACGTCAGCCCCAGCATTTT CASSPAQGNVRQPQHF
- TRBJ1-1 - TRBV11-2 TGTGCCAGCAGCTTTCAGGGTACGGGGAACACTGAAGCTTTCTTT CASSFQGTGNTEAFF
TRBD1 TRBJ1-4 - TRBV23-1 TGCGCCAGCAGTCGGACAGGCGCAACTAATGAAAAACTGTTTTTT CASSRTGATNEKLFF
TRBD1 TRBJ1-1 - TRBV28 TGTGCCAGCAGGGGGCCCGGGACAGCAAACACTGAAGCTTTCTTT CASRGPGTANTEAFF
TRBD2 TRBJ2-3 - TRBV19 TGTGCCAGTAGTATAGATAGCGGGGGTGCTAGCACAGATACGCAGTATTTT CASSIDSGGASTDTQYF
- TRBJ2-3 - TRBV7-9 TGTGCCAGCAGCTTGGCTTCGACGTCGCTGGCAGATACGCAGTATTTT CASSLASTSLADTQYF
- TRBJ2-1 - TRBV7-3 TGTGCCAGCAGCTTAATACCGGAGAGCTCCTACAATGAGCAGTTCTTC CASSLIPESSYNEQFF
- TRBJ2-3 - TRBV27 TGTGCCAGCAATATCGGCGGACGCACAGATACGCAGTATTTT CASNIGGRTDTQYF
- TRBJ2-3 - TRBV27 TGTGCCAGCACCCCCGGTCCGAGGGACACAGATACGCAGTATTTT CASTPGPRDTDTQYF
TRBD1 TRBJ2-3 - TRBV30 TGTGCCTGGGCTGTCCCGGGACAGGGAGGAGATACGCAGTATTTT CAWAVPGQGGDTQYF
- TRBJ1-1 - TRBV11-2 TGTGCCAGCAGCTTTTTGGAGGGCAACACTGAAGCTTTCTTT CASSFLEGNTEAFF
TRBD1 TRBJ2-5 once TRBV6-1 TGTGCCAGCAGTGAGAGGGGTGGGCAGGGGGTTGAAGAGACCCAGTACTTC CASSERGGQGVEETQYF
- TRBJ2-2 - TRBV27 TGTGCCAGCAGACGACCGGGGACACCGAACACCGGGGAGCTGTTTTTT CASRRPGTPNTGELFF
- TRBJ1-4 - TRBV11-2 TGTGCCAGCAGCTTAGAAAAGGGGGATCCGCGTGGAACTAATGAAAAACTGTTTTTT CASSLEKGDPRGTNEKLFF
TRBD2 TRBJ2-3 - TRBV27 TGTGCCAGCAGCTTAGGTATAAGGCTAGCGGGAGAAGTGGAGGGCACAGATACGCAGTATTTT CASSLGIRLAGEVEGTDTQYF
- TRBJ1-1 - TRBV5-3 TGTGCCAGAAGCCCGGATGTGAAGACTGAAGCTTTCTTT CARSPDVKTEAFF
TRBD1 TRBJ1-2 - TRBV7-2 TGTGCCAGCAGCTTAGCGGCTTCAGGGGGCGGAGGGAACACCTTC CASSLAASGGGGNTF
TRBD2 TRBJ2-7 - TRBV10-2 TGCGCCAGCAGTGGACTAGCGGGGGCCTACGAGCAGTACTTC CASSGLAGAYEQYF
- TRBJ2-7 - TRBV19 TGTGCCAGTAGTATGGGCGGACAGCCCTACGAGCAGTACTTC CASSMGGQPYEQYF
TRBD2 TRBJ2-5 once TRBV2 TGTGCCAGCACCGGGTTGCGCGGGAGGGCCCCAGAGACCCAGTACTTC CASTGLRGRAPETQYF
- TRBJ2-3 - TRBV11-2 TGTGCCAGCAGCTTGCGAAGGACCACAGATACGCAGTATTTT CASSLRRTTDTQYF
- TRBJ1-5 - TRBV6-1 TGTGCCAGCAGGCCCGTCGCCGGGCATCAGCCCCAGCATTTT CASRPVAGHQPQHF
TRBD1 TRBJ2-7 - TRBV14 TGTGCCAGCAGCCTAGGACGAGGGACAGGGAAACTAACCACCCTTTTC CASSLGRGTGKLTTLF
TRBD2 TRBJ2-3 - TRBV5-4 TGTGCCAGCAGCTCCTGGACTAGCGGGAGAAGAGAATATTTT CASSSWTSGRREYF
TRBD2 TRBJ2-7 - TRBV10-3 TGTGCCACCTCGAGCGGACTAGCGGCTCGTTACGAGCAGTACTTC CATSSGLAARYEQYF
- TRBJ2-3 - TRBV7-6 TGTGCCAGCAGCCCTAGCACAGATACGCAGTATTTT CASSPSTDTQYF
- TRBJ2-2 - TRBV19 TGTGCCTCGGGGCCGCTAGACTGGTTGTCCGGGGAGCTGTTTTTT CASGPLDWLSGELFF
- TRBJ2-2 - TRBV7-9 TGTGCCAGCGTGATAAAACCTAACGGGGCCTTAGGGACCGGGGAGCTGTTTTTT CASVIKPNGALGTGELFF
- TRBJ1-4 - TRBV27 TGTGCCAGCAGTTTATCCCGGGCGCGGGGAACTAATGAAAAACTGTTTTTT CASSLSRARGTNEKLFF
- TRBJ2-1 once TRBV30 TGTGCCTGGAGTAAAAGGACAGATTACAATGAGCAGTTCTTC CAWSKRTDYNEQFF
TRBD2 TRBJ2-2 - TRBV7-2 TGTGCCAGCAGCCTGCGCCTGCTTAGGGCGGGAGTTAACACCGGGGAGCTGTTTTTT CASSLRLLRAGVNTGELFF
TRBD1 TRBJ1-1 - TRBV19 TGTGCCAGTAGTACCGGGACAGGACACATGAACACTGAAGCTTTCTTT CASSTGTGHMNTEAFF